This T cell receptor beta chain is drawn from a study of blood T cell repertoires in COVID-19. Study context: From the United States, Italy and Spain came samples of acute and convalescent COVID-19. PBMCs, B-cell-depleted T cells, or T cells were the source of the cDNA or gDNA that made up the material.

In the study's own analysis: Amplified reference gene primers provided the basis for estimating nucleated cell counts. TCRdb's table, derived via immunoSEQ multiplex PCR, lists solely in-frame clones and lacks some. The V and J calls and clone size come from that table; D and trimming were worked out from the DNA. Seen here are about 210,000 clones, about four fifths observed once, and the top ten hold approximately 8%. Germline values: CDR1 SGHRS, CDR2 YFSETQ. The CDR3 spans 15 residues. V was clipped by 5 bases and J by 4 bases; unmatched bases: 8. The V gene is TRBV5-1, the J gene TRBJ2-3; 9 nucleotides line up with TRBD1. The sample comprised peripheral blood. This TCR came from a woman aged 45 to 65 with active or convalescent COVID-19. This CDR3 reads CASRLPGQGADTQYF. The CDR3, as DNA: TGCGCCAGCAGATTGCCGGGACAGGGAGCAGATACGCAGTATTTT.